The rows below give T cell receptor beta chains drawn from one sample of a study of response to subunit inactivated influenza vaccine. TCRdb reprocessed the RT-PCR reads with MiXCR, giving one entry per CDR3 protein. The sample carries about 800,000 distinct CDR3 sequences, 21% recorded once. The input for sequencing was PBMCs from blood, taken around 5 days after vaccination. The receptor source for this set is a man aged 50-60 years who received an inactivated influenza vaccine. Both conserved end residues are trimmed from each CDR3.

>TRBJ2-3|TRBV4-2
ASSQMATGVLTDTQY
>TRBJ2-2|TRBV4-3
ASSQEGAGWNTGELF
>TRBJ1-2|TRBV6-5
ASRFSGRDYGYT
>TRBJ2-3|TRBV20-1
SASQEVAGSTDTQY
>TRBJ2-3|TRBV4-3
ASSRTLGLGTDTQY
>TRBJ1-5|TRBV11-1
ASSLDYGLGYSNQPQH
>TRBJ2-4|TRBV5-5
ASSLEQGWAKNIQY
>TRBJ2-1|TRBV3-1
ASSQVFVGGANEQF
>TRBJ1-6|TRBV4-3
ASSQAQMGNSPLH
>TRBJ1-2|TRBV20-1
SASLRGGANYGYT
>TRBJ2-5|TRBV12-3/TRBV12-4
ASTLSRGGGRETQY
>TRBJ2-5|TRBV29-1
SVRQLQRGETQY
>TRBJ2-7|TRBV5-5
ASSLRDRPSYEQY
>TRBJ2-2|TRBV4-3
ASSQGQGLSTGELF
>TRBJ2-1|TRBV28
ASSSPDLHNEQF
>TRBJ2-7|TRBV5-6
ASSLGPRQGGEQY
>TRBJ2-4|TRBV7-8
ASSLFEAGSPLQNIQY
>TRBJ2-2|TRBV7-2
ASSWEGSGELF